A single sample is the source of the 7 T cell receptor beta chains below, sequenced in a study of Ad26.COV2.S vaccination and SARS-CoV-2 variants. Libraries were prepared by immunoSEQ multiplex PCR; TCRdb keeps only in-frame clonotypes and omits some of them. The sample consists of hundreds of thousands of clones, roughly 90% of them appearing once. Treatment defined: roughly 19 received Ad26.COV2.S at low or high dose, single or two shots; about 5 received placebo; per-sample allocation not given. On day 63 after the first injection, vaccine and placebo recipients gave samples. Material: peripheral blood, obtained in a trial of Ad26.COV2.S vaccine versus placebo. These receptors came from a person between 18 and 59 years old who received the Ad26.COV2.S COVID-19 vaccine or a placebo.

CDR3 loop: CASSLPGFYNGYTF. DNA for the CDR3: TGTGCCAGCAGTTTGCCGGGGTTTTATAATGGCTACACCTTC. The chain joins TRBV28 to TRBJ1-2; D gene unclear. The CDR3 is 14 residues long. Trimming took 3 bases from V and 6 from J, leaving 14 bases between them. Germline assignment: CDR1 MDHEN and CDR2 SYDVKM.

The CDR3 DNA follows: TGTGCCACCTCGGACCCTAATTCACCCCTCCACTTT. Translated, it gives CATSDPNSPLHF. The chain is built from TRBV27 and TRBJ1-6; no reliable D call. Germline loops: CDR1 MNHEY, CDR2 SMNVEV (reference sequence). V lost 10 bases to trimming and J lost 6 bases, with 10 bases between them. The CDR3 sequence is 12 residues long.

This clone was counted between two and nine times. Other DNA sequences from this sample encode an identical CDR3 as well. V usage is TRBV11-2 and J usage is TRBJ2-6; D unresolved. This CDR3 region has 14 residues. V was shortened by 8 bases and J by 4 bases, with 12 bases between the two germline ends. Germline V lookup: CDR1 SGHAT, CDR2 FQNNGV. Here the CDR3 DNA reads TGTGCCAGCGATTTAGGGTACGGGGCCAACGTCCTGACTTTC. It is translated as CASDLGYGANVLTF. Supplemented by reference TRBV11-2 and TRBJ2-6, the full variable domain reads EAGVAQSPRYKIIEKRQSVAFWCNPISGHATLYWYQQILGQGPKLLIQFQNNGVVDDSQLPKDRFSAERLKGVDSTLKIQPAKLEDSAVYLCASDLGYGANVLTFGAGSRLTVL.

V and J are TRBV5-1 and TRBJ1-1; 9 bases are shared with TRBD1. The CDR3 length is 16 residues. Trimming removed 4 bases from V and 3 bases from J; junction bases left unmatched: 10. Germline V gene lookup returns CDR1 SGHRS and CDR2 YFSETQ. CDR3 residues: CASSPRGGTGHTEAFF. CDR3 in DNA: TGCGCCAGCAGCCCCCGAGGGGGGACAGGGCACACTGAAGCTTTCTTT.

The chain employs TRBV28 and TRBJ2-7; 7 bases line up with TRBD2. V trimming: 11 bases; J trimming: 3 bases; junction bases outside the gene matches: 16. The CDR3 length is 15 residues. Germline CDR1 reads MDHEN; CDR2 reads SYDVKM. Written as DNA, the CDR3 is TGTGCCCGTGGGGTGGAGGGGAGGGCCCACTACGAGCAGTACTTC. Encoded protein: CARGVEGRAHYEQYF.

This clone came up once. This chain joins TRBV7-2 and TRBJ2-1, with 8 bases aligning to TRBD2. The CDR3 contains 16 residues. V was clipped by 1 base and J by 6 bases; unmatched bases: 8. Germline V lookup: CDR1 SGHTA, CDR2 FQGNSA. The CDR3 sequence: CASSLGPAGGRNEQFF. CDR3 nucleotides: TGTGCCAGCAGCTTAGGCCCCGCGGGAGGACGCAATGAGCAGTTCTTC.

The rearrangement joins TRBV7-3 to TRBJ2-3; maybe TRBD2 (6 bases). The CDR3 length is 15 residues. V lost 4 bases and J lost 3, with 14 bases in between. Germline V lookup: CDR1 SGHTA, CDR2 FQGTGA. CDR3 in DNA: TGTGCCAGCAGCTCCTCCGGAGGGGAGACAGATACGCAGTATTTT. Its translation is CASSSSGGETDTQYF.